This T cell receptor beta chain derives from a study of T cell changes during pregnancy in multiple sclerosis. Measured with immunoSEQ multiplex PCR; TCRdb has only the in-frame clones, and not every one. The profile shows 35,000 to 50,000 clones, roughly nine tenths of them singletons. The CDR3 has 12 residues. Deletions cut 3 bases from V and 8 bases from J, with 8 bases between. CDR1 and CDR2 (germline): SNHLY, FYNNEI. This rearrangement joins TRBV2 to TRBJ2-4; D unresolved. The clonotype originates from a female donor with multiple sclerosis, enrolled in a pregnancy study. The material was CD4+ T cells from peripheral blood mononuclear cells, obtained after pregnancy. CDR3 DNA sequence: TGTGCCAGCAGTGAGGTCAGGCACATTCAGTACTTC. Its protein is CASSEVRHIQYF.